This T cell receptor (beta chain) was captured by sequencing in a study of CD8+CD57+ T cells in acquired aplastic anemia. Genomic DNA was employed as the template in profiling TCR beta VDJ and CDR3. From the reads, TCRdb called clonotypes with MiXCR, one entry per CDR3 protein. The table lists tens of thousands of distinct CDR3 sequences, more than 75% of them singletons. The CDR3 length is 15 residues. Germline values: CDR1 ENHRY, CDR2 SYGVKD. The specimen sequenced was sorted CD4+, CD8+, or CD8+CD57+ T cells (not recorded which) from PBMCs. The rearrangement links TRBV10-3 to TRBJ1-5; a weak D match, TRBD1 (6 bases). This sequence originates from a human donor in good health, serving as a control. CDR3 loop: CTTGRGIINGQPQHF. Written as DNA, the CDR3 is TGTACAACAGGGCGGGGAATTATTAACGGTCAGCCCCAGCATTTT.